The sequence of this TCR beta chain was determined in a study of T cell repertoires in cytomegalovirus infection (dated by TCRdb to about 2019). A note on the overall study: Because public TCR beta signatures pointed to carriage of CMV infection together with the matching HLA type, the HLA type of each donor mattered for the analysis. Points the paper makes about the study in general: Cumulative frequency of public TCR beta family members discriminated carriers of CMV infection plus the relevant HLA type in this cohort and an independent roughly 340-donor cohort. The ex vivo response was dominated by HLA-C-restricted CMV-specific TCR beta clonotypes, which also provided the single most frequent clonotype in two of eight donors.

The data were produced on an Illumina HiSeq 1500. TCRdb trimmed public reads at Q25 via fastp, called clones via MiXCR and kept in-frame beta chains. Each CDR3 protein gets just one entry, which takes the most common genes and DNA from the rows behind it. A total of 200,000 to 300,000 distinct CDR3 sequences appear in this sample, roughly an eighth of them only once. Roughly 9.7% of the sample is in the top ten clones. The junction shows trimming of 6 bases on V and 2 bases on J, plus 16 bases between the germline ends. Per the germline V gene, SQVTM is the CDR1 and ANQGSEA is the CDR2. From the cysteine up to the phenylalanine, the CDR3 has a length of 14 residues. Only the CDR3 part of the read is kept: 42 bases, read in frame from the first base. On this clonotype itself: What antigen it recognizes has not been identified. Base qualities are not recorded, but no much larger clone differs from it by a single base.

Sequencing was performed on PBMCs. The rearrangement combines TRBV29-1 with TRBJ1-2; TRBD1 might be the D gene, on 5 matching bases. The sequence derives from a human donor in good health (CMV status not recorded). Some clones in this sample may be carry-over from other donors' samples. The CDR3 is CSVANRIGNYGYTF. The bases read TGCAGCGTCGCCAACAGGATCGGGAACTATGGCTACACCTTC.